These 18 T cell receptor beta chains were sequenced from one sample in a study of PD-1 blockade in classical Hodgkin lymphoma. All patients relapsed after autologous stem cell transplantation, and brentuximab vedotin exposure varied. The CD8+ T cells came from thawed PBMCs through magnetic negative selection. The assay was immunoSEQ multiplex PCR, and TCRdb's table has in-frame clones only and misses some. The sample yields 5,500 to 7,000 clones, roughly four fifths seen once. Material: CD8+ T cells from blood, obtained at baseline. The receptor set was obtained from a human donor with classical Hodgkin lymphoma.

This rearrangement joins TRBV9 to TRBJ2-1; 9 nucleotides agree with TRBD2. CDR3 length: 14 residues. V gave up 1 base and J gave up 5 bases; unmatched junction bases: 1. Germline V lookup: CDR1 SGDLS, CDR2 YYNGEE. The CDR3 DNA is TGTGCCAGCAGCGTACAGCGGGGGGACAATGAGCAGTTCTTC. It codes for CASSVQRGDNEQFF.

The chain combines TRBV30 with TRBJ2-7; D not certain. Germline V gene sequence: CDR1 GTSNPN, CDR2 SVGIG (reference sequence). Between the trimmed V and J ends, which lost 4 bases and 1 base, there was a span of 5 bases. The CDR3 runs 11 residues. CDR3 in amino acids: CAWTSSYEQYF. Here the CDR3 DNA reads TGTGCCTGGACTAGTTCCTACGAGCAGTACTTC.

The chain is built from TRBV7-3 and TRBJ1-1; D not resolved. Germline CDR1 and CDR2: SGHTA and FQGTGA. The CDR3 extends over 13 amino acids. The V gene lost 1 base and the J gene lost 1 base, with 4 bases spanning the gap. The CDR3 reads CASSLNWNTEAFF. As DNA, the CDR3 is TGTGCCAGCAGCTTAAACTGGAACACTGAAGCTTTCTTT.

The chain links TRBV30 to TRBJ1-2; 11 bases line up with TRBD1. V trimming: 2 bases; J trimming: 7 bases; junction bases outside the gene matches: 3. The germline V gene encodes CDR1 GTSNPN and CDR2 SVGIG (reference sequence). CDR3 size: 13 residues. The CDR3 loop reads CAWSSDRGPGYTF. The CDR3 region has the DNA TGTGCCTGGAGTTCGGACAGGGGGCCTGGCTACACCTTC.

The J gene is TRBJ2-4, the V gene TRBV7-2; 11 bases line up with TRBD2. Trimming at V came to 8 bases and at J to 6 bases, leaving 12 bases not matched to a gene. Per germline, CDR1 SGHTA and CDR2 FQGNSA. CDR3 length: 16 residues. CDR3 in amino acids: CASAPSGGILGNIQYF. The DNA of the CDR3 is TGTGCCAGCGCACCTAGCGGGGGGATCCTGGGAAACATTCAGTACTTC.

This sequence joins TRBV11-2 and TRBJ2-1; weak D call: TRBD2 (6 bases). The V and J ends lost 8 bases and 2 bases respectively, with 16 bases between them. CDR3 length equals 15 residues. CDR1 and CDR2 (germline): SGHAT, FQNNGV. The CDR3 sequence is CASGGGAGTYNEQFF. CDR3 nucleotides: TGTGCCAGCGGTGGAGGGGCCGGGACCTACAATGAGCAGTTCTTC.

This sequence joins TRBV6-5 and TRBJ1-2, with a possible D match to TRBD1 (6 bases). Trimming pared 2 bases from V and 5 bases from J, leaving 15 bases between. Germline CDR1 and CDR2: MNHEY and SVGAGI. The CDR3 spans 15 residues. The chain's CDR3 is CASSYGGGAGYGYTF. CDR3 nucleotides: TGTGCCAGCAGTTACGGGGGGGGCGCAGGGTATGGCTACACCTTC.

The chain recombines TRBV7-6 with TRBJ2-6; D tentatively reads TRBD1 or TRBD2 (5 bases each). The CDR3 sequence is 19 residues long. The germline CDR1 and CDR2 sequences are SGHVS and FNYEAQ. V lost 1 base to trimming and J lost 0 bases, with 16 bases between them. The CDR3, as DNA: TGTGCCAGCAGCTTAGGGGGGTACTCGAAGGTCTCTGGGGCCAACGTCCTGACTTTC. Translating it yields CASSLGGYSKVSGANVLTF.

The chain joins TRBV18 to TRBJ1-5, with D tentatively TRBD1 (6 bases). CDR3 length: 14 residues. The germline CDR1 and CDR2 sequences are KGHSH and LQKENI. V was trimmed by 3 bases and J by 3 bases, leaving 9 bases between them. The CDR3 DNA is TGTGCCAGCTCACCGGGACAAATCAATCAGCCCCAGCATTTT. Encoded protein: CASSPGQINQPQHF. The variable domain in full, with the rest retrieved from reference TRBV18 and TRBJ1-5, is NAGVMQNPRHLVRRRGQEARLRCSPMKGHSHVYWYRQLPEEGLKFMVYLQKENIIDESGMPKERFSAEFPKEGPSILRIQQVVRGDSAAYFCASSPGQINQPQHFGDGTRLSIL.

This chain connects TRBV5-1 to TRBJ2-3; D unclear. Germline V CDR1 and CDR2: SGHRS, YFSETQ. The V and J ends lost 0 bases and 6 bases respectively, with 8 bases between them. The CDR3 contains 13 residues. CDR3 nucleotide sequence: TGCGCCAGCAGCTTGGACCACCCGGATACGCAGTATTTT. It specifies CASSLDHPDTQYF. The whole variable domain, filled in from reference TRBV5-1 and TRBJ2-3, reads KAGVTQTPRYLIKTRGQQVTLSCSPISGHRSVSWYQQTPGQGLQFLFEYFSETQRNKGNFPGRFSGRQFSNSRSEMNVSTLELGDSALYLCASSLDHPDTQYFGPGTRLTVL.

This clone was detected only a few times. J is TRBJ1-5 and V is TRBV21-1. TRBV21-1 is assigned pseudogene status. The CDR3 is 16 amino acids. The CDR3 DNA follows: TGTGCCAGCAGCAAAGGGGGGACGGATGAGAGTCAGCCCCAGCATTTT. Translated: CASSKGGTDESQPQHF.

The rearrangement joins TRBV5-5 to TRBJ2-5, with D possibly TRBD1 on 6 matching bases. The V end was cut by 4 bases, the J end by 5 bases, with 18 bases between. The CDR3 is made up of 15 amino acids. Germline CDR1 is SGHKS and CDR2 is YYEKEE (reference sequence). The CDR3, as DNA: TGTGCCAGCAGCCTCCGGACACAAAGGGGGGAGACCCAGTACTTC. Translation: CASSLRTQRGETQYF.

The chain has TRBV6-5 and TRBJ1-1, with 7 nucleotides matching TRBD1. The J segment lost 0 bases and the V segment lost 6 bases, leaving 4 bases of the junction unmatched. Per the germline V gene, CDR1 is MNHEY and CDR2 is SVGAGI. The CDR3 consists of 14 residues. CDR3: CASSPTGMNTEAFF. In DNA, the CDR3 is TGTGCCAGCAGCCCGACAGGGATGAACACTGAAGCTTTCTTT.

The chain employs TRBV4-3 and TRBJ2-5; TRBD2 matches at 10 bases. V was pared by 4 bases and J by 1 base, with 6 bases of the junction left unmatched. The CDR3 totals 16 residues. From germline, CDR1 is LGHNA and CDR2 YSLEER. The CDR3 sequence: CASSLASGGLQETQYF. The DNA for the CDR3 is TGCGCCAGCAGCCTCGCTAGCGGGGGCCTCCAAGAGACCCAGTACTTC.

The chain combines TRBV28 with TRBJ2-5; D unclear. The CDR3 has 13 residues. From germline, CDR1 is MDHEN and CDR2 SYDVKM. Deletions cut 2 bases from V and 3 bases from J, with 7 bases between. This CDR3 reads CASSLVREETQYF. As DNA, the CDR3 is TGTGCCAGCAGTTTAGTTAGGGAAGAGACCCAGTACTTC. The full variable domain, in which reference TRBV28 and TRBJ2-5 provide the parts outside the CDR3, is DVKVTQSSRYLVKRTGEKVFLECVQDMDHENMFWYRQDPGLGLRLIYFSYDVKMKEKGDIPEGYSVSREKKERFSLILESASTNQTSMYLCASSLVREETQYFGPGTRLLVL.

The chain has TRBV6-5 and TRBJ2-5; D unresolved. Germline CDR1 is MNHEY and CDR2 is SVGAGI. The CDR3 is made up of 15 amino acids. V was cut by 0 bases and J by 4 bases, with 12 bases left in between. CDR3 residues: CASSYSTFPGETQYF. The CDR3 DNA follows: TGTGCCAGCAGTTACTCGACTTTCCCGGGAGAGACCCAGTACTTC.

This clone was observed a single time. The genes are TRBV7-9 and TRBJ2-5; D possibly uses TRBD1 or TRBD2 (6 bases each). Trimming took off 5 bases at V and 1 base at J, with 11 bases between the two ends. Looked up from germline, CDR1 is SEHNR and CDR2 is FQNEAQ (reference sequence). This CDR3 has 14 residues. The chain's CDR3 is CASSLPGAQETQYF. The CDR3 nucleotides read TGTGCCAGCAGCCTCCCGGGGGCCCAAGAGACCCAGTACTTC.

J is TRBJ1-3 and V is TRBV5-6; tentative D call: TRBD1 (5 bases). V lost 6 bases to trimming and J lost 0 bases, with 16 bases between them. The CDR3 has 16 amino acids. Germline V gene data show CDR1 as SGHDT and CDR2 as YYEEEE. The CDR3 bases are TGTGCCAGCACCCCGGGACGGCCCATCTCTGGAAACACCATATATTTT. Protein product: CASTPGRPISGNTIYF.